This T cell receptor (beta chain) was found in a study of breast tumors, draining lymph nodes, adjacent tissues. This clonotype was counted between two and nine times. What it binds is not known. A much bigger clone sits one base away, suggesting this may be a read error. One entry per CDR3 protein, called by TCRdb with MiXCR from the multiplex PCR reads. The sample yields 200,000 or so distinct CDR3 sequences, around a third seen once. The study's findings and limits: Compared with basal-like, luminal-like tumors shared significantly more repertoire with nontumor tissue.

Trimming took off 6 bases at V and 7 bases at J, with 15 bases between the two ends. Per germline, CDR1 MNHNY and CDR2 SVGAGI (reference sequence). CDR3 length: 13 amino acids. Breast cancer patients provided tissue from their axillary draining lymph nodes. This TCR was recovered from a female donor with breast cancer. Some clones in this sample may be carry-over from other donors' samples. The rearrangement links TRBV6-6 to TRBJ1-2; tentatively, D is TRBD1 (5 bases). The sample taken for sequencing was axillary lymph node tissue. The CDR3 nucleotides read TGTGCCAGCAGCCGGGGACGACCGGCTGGCTACACCTTC. It codes for CASSRGRPAGYTF.